The 19 T cell receptor beta chains presented below share a single source sample, sequenced in a study of beta chain features in type 1 diabetes. Study-wide results and caveats: Shortening of TCRB CDR3s, moderate but significant, appeared in all four CD4+ subsets of Type 1 diabetes patients.

For these receptors, no antigen is known. Sequenced material consisted of expressed TCRB transcripts (all of the isolated RNA was reverse transcribed). The assay was immunoSEQ multiplex PCR, and TCRdb's table has in-frame clones only and misses some. The table records around 160,000 clones, roughly 59% of them present only once. The sample consisted of naive CD4+ T cells from blood. The receptors were sampled from a man aged 30-40 years with type 1 diabetes.

The V call is TRBV7-9, the J call TRBJ2-7, with D maybe TRBD2 (5 bases). The CDR3 length is 16 residues. V lost 0 bases, J lost 7 bases, and 19 bases lay in between. Germline V gene lookup returns CDR1 SEHNR and CDR2 FQNEAQ (reference sequence). The CDR3 loop reads CASSLARVSLPQEQYF. As DNA, the CDR3 is TGTGCCAGCAGCTTAGCGCGGGTCAGCCTTCCCCAAGAGCAGTACTTC.

This clone was picked up a small number of times. This chain links TRBV2 with TRBJ2-6, with D possibly TRBD1 on 6 matching bases. This CDR3 is built from 14 residues. CDR1 and CDR2 (germline): SNHLY, FYNNEI. The germline V and J ends were trimmed by 6 bases and 2 bases, with 8 bases remaining between them. CDR3 loop: CASSWTAGANVLTF. The CDR3 DNA reads as TGTGCCAGCAGCTGGACAGCTGGGGCCAACGTCCTGACTTTC.

This chain joins TRBV29-1 and TRBJ2-5, with 7 bases identical to TRBD2. Germline V gene data show CDR1 as SQVTM and CDR2 as ANQGSEA. The length of the CDR3 is 13 residues. V dropped 8 bases and J dropped 2; count of bases not matched to a gene: 8. CDR3 loop: CSPSPGGQETQYF. The DNA of the CDR3 is TGCAGCCCATCCCCGGGGGGACAAGAGACCCAGTACTTC.

This clone was counted only a few times. V gene TRBV5-1 combines with J gene TRBJ2-5; no clear D gene. The CDR3 runs 12 residues. Germline V gene lookup returns CDR1 SGHRS and CDR2 YFSETQ. V lost 0 bases to trimming and J lost 4 bases, with 4 bases between them. The CDR3 reads CASSLGRETQYF. In DNA, the CDR3 is TGCGCCAGCAGCTTGGGGCGAGAGACCCAGTACTTC.

The chain is built from TRBV13 and TRBJ2-2; 9 positions match TRBD1. V was clipped by 5 bases and J by 4 bases; unmatched bases: 5. The CDR3 is 15 amino acids. Germline CDR1 PRHDT, CDR2 FYEKMQ (reference sequence). The DNA of the CDR3 is TGTGCCAGCAGCCGGGGACAGGGTGGCACCGGGGAGCTGTTTTTT. Translated, it gives CASSRGQGGTGELFF.

This clone has a handful of counts. The chain combines TRBV9 with TRBJ2-3, with 7 bases fitting TRBD1. The CDR3 covers 15 residues. From germline, CDR1 is SGDLS and CDR2 YYNGEE. J gave up 4 bases and V 2 bases, and 7 bases lay outside the gene matches. CDR3 protein: CASSVRPTGADTQYF. The CDR3 DNA reads TGTGCCAGCAGCGTCCGACCAACAGGGGCAGATACGCAGTATTTT.

This clone was observed a single time. CDR3 sequence reads: CASSLGRGNQPQHF. In DNA, the CDR3 is TGTGCCAGCAGCTTAGGCCGAGGCAATCAGCCCCAGCATTTT. V gene TRBV7-2 combines with J gene TRBJ1-5; D is undetermined. Trimming took off 1 base at V and 2 bases at J, with 6 bases between the two ends. Germline CDR1 is SGHTA and CDR2 is FQGNSA. The CDR3 covers 14 residues.

The chain uses TRBV9 and TRBJ2-1; unclear D gene. The V gene's germline CDR1 is SGDLS and CDR2 YYNGEE. V lost 4 bases and J 4 bases, leaving 6 bases between the germline ends. CDR3 length: 12 amino acids. CDR3 coding DNA: TGTGCCAGCAGCTCAGGATACAATGAGCAGTTCTTC. Translating gives CASSSGYNEQFF.

This clone has only a few counts. The chain joins TRBV7-2 to TRBJ2-1; D not certain. The CDR3 length is 11 residues. Germline lookup yields CDR1 SGHTA and CDR2 FQGNSA. Trimming removed 3 bases from V and 9 bases from J, with 6 bases in between. The CDR3 region has the DNA TGTGCCAGCAGCTTGAGGCTTGAGCAGTTCTTC. This encodes CASSLRLEQFF.

The rearrangement uses TRBV13 and TRBJ2-2, with TRBD1 identical over 9 bases. Looked up from germline, CDR1 is PRHDT and CDR2 is FYEKMQ (reference sequence). The CDR3 is 14 residues long. The trim removed 4 bases at V and 4 bases at J, leaving 1 base unmatched. Here the CDR3 DNA reads TGTGCCAGCAGCTACAGGGGGCTCACCGGGGAGCTGTTTTTT. Its translation is CASSYRGLTGELFF.

This clone was detected only a few times. The V call is TRBV27, the J call TRBJ2-5; TRBD1 might be the D (6 bases). Trimming removed 2 bases from V and 1 base from J, with 8 bases in between. Germline CDR1 reads MNHEY; CDR2 reads SMNVEV (reference sequence). The CDR3 extends over 14 amino acids. CDR3 amino acids: CASSLETGQETQYF. CDR3 in DNA: TGTGCCAGCAGTTTAGAGACAGGCCAAGAGACCCAGTACTTC.

In this sample, this clone turned up a few times. The chain uses TRBV7-9 and TRBJ2-7; maybe TRBD2 (6 bases). The CDR3 covers 14 residues. CDR1 and CDR2 (germline): SEHNR, FQNEAQ (reference sequence). V was shortened by 6 bases and J by 3 bases, with 15 bases between the two germline ends. CDR3 region: CASRYGGEVYEQYF. In DNA, the CDR3 is TGTGCCAGCAGGTATGGCGGGGAAGTCTACGAGCAGTACTTC.

J is TRBJ2-1 and V is TRBV18; TRBD1 might be the D (5 bases). Looked up from germline, CDR1 is KGHSH and CDR2 is LQKENI. V was pared by 5 bases and J by 15 bases, with 17 bases between. The CDR3 consists of 12 residues. The CDR3 region is CASSSDRTPPFF. The CDR3 region has the DNA TGTGCCAGCTCATCCGACAGAACACCCCCGTTCTTC.

The chain combines TRBV7-9 with TRBJ2-3; D gene ambiguous. Germline-derived CDR1 and CDR2 are SEHNR and FQNEAQ (reference sequence). This CDR3 has 14 residues. The V gene lost 1 base and the J gene lost 3 bases, with 8 bases spanning the gap. The CDR3 reads CASSLGPGTDTQYF. The DNA of the CDR3 is TGTGCCAGCAGCTTAGGCCCCGGGACAGATACGCAGTATTTT.

The chain is built from TRBV9 and TRBJ1-1; D gene ambiguous. The CDR3 totals 16 residues. Germline CDR1 is SGDLS and CDR2 is YYNGEE. Between the trimmed V and J ends, which lost 0 bases and 4 bases, there was a span of 16 bases. CDR3 DNA sequence: TGTGCCAGCAGCGTAGCCCCCCCTGGGGTTGGCACTGAAGCTTTCTTT. The encoded protein is CASSVAPPGVGTEAFF. Looking up the rest from reference TRBV9 and TRBJ1-1 gives the full variable domain: DSGVTQTPKHLITATGQRVTLRCSPRSGDLSVYWYQQSLDQGLQFLIQYYNGEERAKGNILERFSAQQFPDLHSELNLSSLELGDSALYFCASSVAPPGVGTEAFFGQGTRLTVV.

CDR3 protein: CASSPGASNEKLFF. CDR3 nucleotide sequence: TGTGCCAGCAGCCCCGGGGCCAGTAATGAAAAACTGTTTTTT. The chain links TRBV7-2 to TRBJ1-4, with D tentatively TRBD1 (5 bases). Germline values: CDR1 SGHTA, CDR2 FQGNSA. This CDR3 spans 14 amino acids. Trimming removed 5 bases from V and 4 bases from J, with 11 bases in between.

The rearrangement joins TRBV7-9 to TRBJ2-5; D is ambiguous. The V and J ends lost 4 bases and 2 bases respectively, with 8 bases between them. Germline values: CDR1 SEHNR, CDR2 FQNEAQ (reference sequence). The CDR3 has 13 amino acids. The DNA of the CDR3 is TGTGCCAGCAGCTCCTCGTCTCAAGAGACCCAGTACTTC. Encoded protein: CASSSSSQETQYF.

The rearrangement links TRBV20-1 to TRBJ2-7, with D possibly TRBD2 on 5 matching bases. Trimming stripped 5 bases from V and 13 bases from J, with 18 bases between. Germline CDR1 reads DFQATT; CDR2 reads SNEGSKA (reference sequence). The CDR3 has 11 amino acids. CDR3 loop: CSAGLAHALYF. The CDR3 nucleotides are TGCAGTGCTGGACTTGCCCACGCCCTCTACTTC.

This clone showed up just a few times. J is TRBJ1-1 and V is TRBV30; D perhaps matches TRBD1 (6 bases). V was clipped by 8 bases and J by 4 bases, with 14 bases between them. This CDR3 has 12 residues. CDR1 is GTSNPN, CDR2 SVGIG, per germline (reference sequence). CDR3 DNA sequence: TGTGCCGTCAACAGGGTCGGCACTGAAGCTTTCTTT. This encodes CAVNRVGTEAFF.